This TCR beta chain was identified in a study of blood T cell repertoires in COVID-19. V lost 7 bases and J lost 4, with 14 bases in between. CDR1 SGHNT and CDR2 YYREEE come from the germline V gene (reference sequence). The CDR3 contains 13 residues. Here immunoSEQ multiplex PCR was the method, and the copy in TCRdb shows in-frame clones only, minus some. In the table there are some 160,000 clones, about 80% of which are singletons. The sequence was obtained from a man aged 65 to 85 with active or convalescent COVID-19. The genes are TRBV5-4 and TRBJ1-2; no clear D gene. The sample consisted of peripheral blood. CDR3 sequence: CASSGRTIYGYTF. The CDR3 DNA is TGTGCCAGCTCCGGACGGACTATCTATGGCTACACCTTC.